This T cell receptor beta chain was retrieved from a study of T-cell memory formation after mild COVID-19. 5'RACE primed at constant segments yielded TCR alpha and TCR beta cDNA libraries bearing sample barcodes and UMIs. MiXCR was run by TCRdb on the 5' RACE reads, yielding one entry per CDR3 protein. This table holds around 530,000 distinct CDR3 sequences, roughly 22% found once. CDR1 MGHDK and CDR2 SYGVNS come from the germline V gene. The CDR3 spans 14 residues. V shed 5 bases and J 3 bases; nucleotides not matched to a gene: 4. Study-wide results and caveats: For contracting clones, CD4+ ones sat mainly in CM and EM, CD8+ in EMRA. The pre-infection memory compartment contained some responding clones, suggesting cross-reactive memory joined. From day 15 to 85, contracting clones were balanced between CD4 and CD8, whereas later expanders leaned toward CD4+.

The table lists this clonotype with a few counts. The antigen remains undetermined. The sequence derives from an adult woman who had mild COVID-19 (a few samples of this study predate the infection). Cell type and time point are not known. This chain joins TRBV25-1 and TRBJ2-3; the match to TRBD1 covers 8 bases. The sample consisted of PBMCs or a T cell subset sorted from them (not recorded which). CDR3 DNA sequence: TGTGCCAGCAGTCAAACAGGGGGAACAGATACGCAGTATTTT. This gives the protein CASSQTGGTDTQYF. Looking up the rest from reference TRBV25-1 and TRBJ2-3 gives the full variable domain: EADIYQTPRYLVIGTGKKITLECSQTMGHDKMYWYQQDPGMELHLIHYSYGVNSTEKGDLSSESTVSRIRTEHFPLTLESARPSHTSQYLCASSQTGGTDTQYFGPGTRLTVL.